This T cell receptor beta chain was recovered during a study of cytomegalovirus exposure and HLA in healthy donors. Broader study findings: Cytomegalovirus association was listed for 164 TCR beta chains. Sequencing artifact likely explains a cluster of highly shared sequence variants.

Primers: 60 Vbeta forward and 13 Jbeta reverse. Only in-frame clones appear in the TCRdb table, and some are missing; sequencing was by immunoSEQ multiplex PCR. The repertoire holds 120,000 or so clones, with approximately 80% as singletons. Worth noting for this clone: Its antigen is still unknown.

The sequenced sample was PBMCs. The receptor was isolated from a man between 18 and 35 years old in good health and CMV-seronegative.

The CDR3, as DNA: TGTGCCAGCAGCCAACATCGTCAGGGAAGGATAGAGACCCAGTACTTC. The encoded protein is CASSQHRQGRIETQYF. This chain uses TRBV14 with TRBJ2-5, with D possibly TRBD1 on 5 matching bases. The V gene lost 2 bases and the J gene lost 4 bases, with 17 bases spanning the gap. Germline V lookup: CDR1 SGHDN, CDR2 FVKESK. This CDR3 contains 16 residues.